This record covers a single T cell receptor (beta chain). As yet, its antigen is unknown. Every participating donor gave one draw, a heparinised blood sample averaging roughly 100 mL. The CDR3 length is 13 residues. Germline V gene lookup returns CDR1 MNHEY and CDR2 SVGAGI. V lost 2 bases, J lost 7 bases, and 11 bases lay in between. This specimen comes from a study of beta chain features in type 1 diabetes. Expressed TCRB transcripts were sequenced because the entire RNA isolate underwent reverse transcription. This table comes from immunoSEQ multiplex PCR, and its TCRdb copy is limited to in-frame clones, with some not included. The table has hundreds of thousands of clones, around 15% seen once; the top ten hold 0.03% to 0.04%. General study points: cDNA-based reads could over-represent cells with high TCR expression. Naive, central memory and Treg TCRB repertoires seemed to resemble each other more closely in patients than they did in healthy donors. Moderate yet significant TCRB CDR3 shortening was seen in Type 1 diabetes patients in all four CD4+ subsets.

This TCR derives from a man between 18 and 35 years old with type 1 diabetes. Sequencing used naive CD4+ T cells from blood. This chain uses TRBV6-5 with TRBJ1-1; D not certain. CDR3 nucleotide sequence: TGTGCCAGCAGTTACGGTCCTCAGGTTGAAGCTTTCTTT. This codes for CASSYGPQVEAFF.